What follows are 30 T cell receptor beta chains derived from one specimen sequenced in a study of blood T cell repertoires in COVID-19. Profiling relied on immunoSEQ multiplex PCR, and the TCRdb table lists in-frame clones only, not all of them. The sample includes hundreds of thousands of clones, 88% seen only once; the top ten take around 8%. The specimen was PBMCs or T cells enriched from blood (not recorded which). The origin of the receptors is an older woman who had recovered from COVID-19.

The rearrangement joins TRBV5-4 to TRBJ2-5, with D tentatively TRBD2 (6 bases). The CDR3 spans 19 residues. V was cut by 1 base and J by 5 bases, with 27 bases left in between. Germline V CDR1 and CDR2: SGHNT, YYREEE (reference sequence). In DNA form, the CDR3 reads TGTGCCAGCAGCTTGAGTTTGGGGGGACTTCTAAAACTGGGGGAGACCCAGTACTTC. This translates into CASSLSLGGLLKLGETQYF.

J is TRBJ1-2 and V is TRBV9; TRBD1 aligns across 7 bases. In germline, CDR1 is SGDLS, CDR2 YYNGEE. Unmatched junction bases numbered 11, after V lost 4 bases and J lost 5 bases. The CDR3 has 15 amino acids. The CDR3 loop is CASSPTGASYYGYTF. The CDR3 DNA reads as TGTGCCAGCAGCCCCACAGGGGCAAGCTATTATGGCTACACCTTC.

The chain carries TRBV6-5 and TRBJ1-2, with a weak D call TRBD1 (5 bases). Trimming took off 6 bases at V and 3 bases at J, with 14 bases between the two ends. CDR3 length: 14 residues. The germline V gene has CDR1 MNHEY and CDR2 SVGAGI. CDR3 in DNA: TGTGCCAGCAGGTACGGTCCGGGGGACTATGGCTACACCTTC. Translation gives CASRYGPGDYGYTF.

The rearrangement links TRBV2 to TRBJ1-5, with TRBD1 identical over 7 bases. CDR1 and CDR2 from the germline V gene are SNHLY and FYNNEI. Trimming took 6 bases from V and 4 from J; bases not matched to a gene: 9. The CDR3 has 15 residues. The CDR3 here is CASRQGSFSNQPQHF. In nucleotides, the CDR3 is TGTGCCAGCAGACAGGGGTCTTTCTCAAATCAGCCCCAGCATTTT.

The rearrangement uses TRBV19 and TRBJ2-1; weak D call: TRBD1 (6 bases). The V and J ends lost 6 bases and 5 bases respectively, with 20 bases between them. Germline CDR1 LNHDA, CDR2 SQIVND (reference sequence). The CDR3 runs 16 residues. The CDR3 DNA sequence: TGTGCCAGTAGCTTAGGGTGGTGGACAGAAGACAATGAGCAGTTCTTC. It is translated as CASSLGWWTEDNEQFF.

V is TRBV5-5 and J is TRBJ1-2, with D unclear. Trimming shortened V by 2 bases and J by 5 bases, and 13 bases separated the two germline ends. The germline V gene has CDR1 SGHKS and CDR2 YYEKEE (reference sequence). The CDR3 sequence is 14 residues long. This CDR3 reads CASSLSGVEYGYTF. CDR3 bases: TGTGCCAGCAGCTTATCCGGGGTTGAGTATGGCTACACCTTC.

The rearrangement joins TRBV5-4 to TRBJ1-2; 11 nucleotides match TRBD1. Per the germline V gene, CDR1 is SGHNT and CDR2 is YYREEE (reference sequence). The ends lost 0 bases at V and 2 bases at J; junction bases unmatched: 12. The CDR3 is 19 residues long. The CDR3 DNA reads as TGTGCCAGCAGCTTGGGGCGTCCCGGGACAGGGGGGATCAACTATGGCTACACCTTC. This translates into CASSLGRPGTGGINYGYTF.

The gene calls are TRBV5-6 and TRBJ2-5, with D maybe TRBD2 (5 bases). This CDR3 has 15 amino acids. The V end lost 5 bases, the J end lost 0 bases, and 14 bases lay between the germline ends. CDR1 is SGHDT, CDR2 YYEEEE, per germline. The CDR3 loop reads CASSPGGGNQETQYF. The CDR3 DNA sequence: TGTGCCAGCAGTCCAGGAGGTGGGAACCAAGAGACCCAGTACTTC.

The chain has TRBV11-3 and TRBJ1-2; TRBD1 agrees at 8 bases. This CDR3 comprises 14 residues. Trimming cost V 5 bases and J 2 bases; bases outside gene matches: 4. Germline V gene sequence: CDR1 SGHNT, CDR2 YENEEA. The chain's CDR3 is CASSTRTGNYGYTF. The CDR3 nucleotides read TGTGCCAGCAGCACCCGGACAGGGAACTATGGCTACACCTTC.

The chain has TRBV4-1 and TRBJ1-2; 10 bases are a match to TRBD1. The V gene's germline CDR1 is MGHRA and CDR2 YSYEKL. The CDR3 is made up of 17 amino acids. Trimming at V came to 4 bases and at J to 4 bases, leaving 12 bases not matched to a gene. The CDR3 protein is CASSPGRGQGYSYGYTF. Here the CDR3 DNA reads TGCGCCAGCAGCCCAGGAAGGGGACAGGGGTACTCCTATGGCTACACCTTC.

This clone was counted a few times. DNA for the CDR3: TGTGCTAGTGGTTTGGAAATGGAGACTGAAGCTTTCTTT. This codes for CASGLEMETEAFF. The chain links TRBV12-5 to TRBJ1-1; D is unresolved. Germline V gives CDR1 LGHNT, CDR2 FRNRAP. The CDR3 runs to 13 residues. Between the trimmed V and J ends, which lost 1 base and 5 bases, there was a span of 8 bases. The entire variable domain, with the rest obtained from reference TRBV12-5 and TRBJ1-1, is as follows: DARVTQTPRHKVTEMGQEVTMRCQPILGHNTVFWYRQTMMQGLELLAYFRNRAPLDDSGMPKDRFSAEMPDATLATLKIQPSEPRDSAVYFCASGLEMETEAFFGQGTRLTVV.

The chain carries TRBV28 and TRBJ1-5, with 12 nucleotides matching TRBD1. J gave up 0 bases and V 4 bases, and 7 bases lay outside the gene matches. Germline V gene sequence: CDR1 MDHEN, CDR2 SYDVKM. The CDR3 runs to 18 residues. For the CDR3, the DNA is TGTGCCAGCAGTTCTCCGGGACAGGGGGCCTATAGCAATCAGCCCCAGCATTTT. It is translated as CASSSPGQGAYSNQPQHF.

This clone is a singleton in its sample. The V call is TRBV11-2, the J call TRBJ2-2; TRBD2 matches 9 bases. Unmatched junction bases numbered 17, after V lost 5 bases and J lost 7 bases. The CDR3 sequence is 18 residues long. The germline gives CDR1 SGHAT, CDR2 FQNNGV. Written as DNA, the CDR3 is TGTGCCAGCAGCCCGTACCCCGTGCGGGGGGGCCGTGACGGGGAGCTGTTTTTT. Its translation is CASSPYPVRGGRDGELFF.

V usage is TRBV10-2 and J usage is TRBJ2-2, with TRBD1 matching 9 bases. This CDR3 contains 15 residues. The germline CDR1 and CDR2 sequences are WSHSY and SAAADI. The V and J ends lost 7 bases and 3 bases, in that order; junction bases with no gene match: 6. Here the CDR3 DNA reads TGCGCCAGCAACAGGGACAGGGAAGACACCGGGGAGCTGTTTTTT. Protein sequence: CASNRDREDTGELFF.

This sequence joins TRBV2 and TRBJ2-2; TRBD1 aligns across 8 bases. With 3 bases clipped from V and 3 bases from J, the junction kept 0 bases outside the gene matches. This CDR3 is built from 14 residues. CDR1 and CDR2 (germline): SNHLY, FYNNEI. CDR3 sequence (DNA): TGTGCCAGCAGTGAGACAGGGGACACCGGGGAGCTGTTTTTT. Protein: CASSETGDTGELFF. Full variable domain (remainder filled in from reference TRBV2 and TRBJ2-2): EPEVTQTPSHQVTQMGQEVILRCVPISNHLYFYWYRQILGQKVEFLVSFYNNEISEKSEIFDDQFSVERPDGSNFTLKIRSTKLEDSAMYFCASSETGDTGELFFGEGSRLTVL.

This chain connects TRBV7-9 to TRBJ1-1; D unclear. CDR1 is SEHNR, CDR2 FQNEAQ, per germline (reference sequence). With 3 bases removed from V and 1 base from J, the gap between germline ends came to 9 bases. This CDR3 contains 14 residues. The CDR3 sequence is CASSFFTENTEAFF. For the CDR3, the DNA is TGTGCCAGCAGCTTTTTTACAGAGAACACTGAAGCTTTCTTT.

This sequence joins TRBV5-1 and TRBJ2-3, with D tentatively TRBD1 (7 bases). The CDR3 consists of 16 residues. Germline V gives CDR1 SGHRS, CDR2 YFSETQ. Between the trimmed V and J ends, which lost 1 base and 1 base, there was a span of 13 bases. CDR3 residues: CASSLHGGGGTDTQYF. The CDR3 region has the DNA TGCGCCAGCAGCTTGCATGGAGGGGGCGGCACAGATACGCAGTATTTT.

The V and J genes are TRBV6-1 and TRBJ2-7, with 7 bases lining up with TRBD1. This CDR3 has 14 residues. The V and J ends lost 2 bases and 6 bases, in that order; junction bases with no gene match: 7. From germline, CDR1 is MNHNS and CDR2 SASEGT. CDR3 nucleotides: TGTGCCAGCAGTGAACCCCCCAGGGGGAGCGAGCAGTACGTC. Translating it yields CASSEPPRGSEQYV.

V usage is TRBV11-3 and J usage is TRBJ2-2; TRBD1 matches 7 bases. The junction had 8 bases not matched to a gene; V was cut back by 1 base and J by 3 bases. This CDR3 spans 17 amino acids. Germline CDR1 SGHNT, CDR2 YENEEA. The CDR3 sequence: CASSLGVGTADTGELFF. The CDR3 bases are TGTGCCAGCAGCTTAGGGGTGGGGACAGCTGACACCGGGGAGCTGTTTTTT.

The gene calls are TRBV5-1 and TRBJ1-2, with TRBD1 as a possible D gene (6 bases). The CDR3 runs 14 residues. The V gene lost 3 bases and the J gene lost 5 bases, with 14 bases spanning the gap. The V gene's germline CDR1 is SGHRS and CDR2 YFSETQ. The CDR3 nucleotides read TGCGCCAGCAGCTGGACAGACAAAGGGTATGGCTACACCTTC. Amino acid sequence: CASSWTDKGYGYTF.

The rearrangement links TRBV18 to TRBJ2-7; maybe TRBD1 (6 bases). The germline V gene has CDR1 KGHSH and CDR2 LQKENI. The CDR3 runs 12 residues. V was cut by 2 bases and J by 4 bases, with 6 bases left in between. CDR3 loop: CASSPTGYEQYV. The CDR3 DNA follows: TGTGCCAGCTCACCAACAGGGTACGAGCAGTACGTC.

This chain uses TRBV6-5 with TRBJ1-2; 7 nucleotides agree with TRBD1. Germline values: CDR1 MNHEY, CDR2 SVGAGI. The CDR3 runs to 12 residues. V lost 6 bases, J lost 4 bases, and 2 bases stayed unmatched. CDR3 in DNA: TGTGCCAGCAGGACAGGGACCTATGGCTACACCTTC. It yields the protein CASRTGTYGYTF.

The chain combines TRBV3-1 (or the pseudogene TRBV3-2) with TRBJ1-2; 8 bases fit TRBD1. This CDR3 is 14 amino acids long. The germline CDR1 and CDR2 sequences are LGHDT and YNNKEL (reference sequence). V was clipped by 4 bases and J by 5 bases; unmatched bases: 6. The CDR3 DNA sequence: TGTGCCAGCAGCCTCAGGGGGCGCGGATATGGCTACACCTTC. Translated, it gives CASSLRGRGYGYTF.

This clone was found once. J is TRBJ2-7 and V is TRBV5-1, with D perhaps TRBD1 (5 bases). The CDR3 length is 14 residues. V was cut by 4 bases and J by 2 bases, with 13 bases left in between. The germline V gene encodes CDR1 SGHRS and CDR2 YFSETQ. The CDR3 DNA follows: TGCGCCAGCAGCACGGCCGGACAAACCTACGAGCAGTACTTC. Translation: CASSTAGQTYEQYF.

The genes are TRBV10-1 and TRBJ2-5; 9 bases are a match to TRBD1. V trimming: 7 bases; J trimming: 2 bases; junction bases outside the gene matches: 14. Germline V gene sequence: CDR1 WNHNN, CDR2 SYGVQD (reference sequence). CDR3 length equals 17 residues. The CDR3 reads CASNPGQGSLGQETQYF. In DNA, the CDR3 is TGCGCCAGCAATCCGGGACAGGGATCCCTGGGACAAGAGACCCAGTACTTC.

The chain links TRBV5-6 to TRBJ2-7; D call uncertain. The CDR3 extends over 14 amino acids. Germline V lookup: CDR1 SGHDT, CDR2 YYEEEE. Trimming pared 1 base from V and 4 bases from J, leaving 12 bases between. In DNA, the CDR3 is TGTGCCAGCAGCTTGCGGAGTACAAGGTACGAGCAGTACGTC. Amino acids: CASSLRSTRYEQYV.

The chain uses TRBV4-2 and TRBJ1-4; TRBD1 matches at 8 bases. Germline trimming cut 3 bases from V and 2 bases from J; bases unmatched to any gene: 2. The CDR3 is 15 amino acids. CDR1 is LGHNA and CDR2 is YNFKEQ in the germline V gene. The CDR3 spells CASSQAGGTNEKLFF. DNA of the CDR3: TGTGCCAGCAGCCAGGCAGGGGGCACTAATGAAAAACTGTTTTTT.

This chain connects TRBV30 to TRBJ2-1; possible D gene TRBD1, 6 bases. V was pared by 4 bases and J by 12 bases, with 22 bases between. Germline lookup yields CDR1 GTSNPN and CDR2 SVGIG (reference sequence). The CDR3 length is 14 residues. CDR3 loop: CAWTPRGRWDGQFF. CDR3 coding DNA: TGTGCCTGGACCCCCAGGGGAAGGTGGGATGGGCAGTTCTTC.

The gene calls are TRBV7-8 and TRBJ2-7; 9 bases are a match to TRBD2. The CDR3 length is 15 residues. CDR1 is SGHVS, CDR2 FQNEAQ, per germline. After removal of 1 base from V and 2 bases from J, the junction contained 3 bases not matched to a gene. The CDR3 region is CASSLGLAGPYEQYV. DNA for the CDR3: TGTGCCAGCAGCTTAGGCCTAGCGGGGCCCTACGAGCAGTACGTC.

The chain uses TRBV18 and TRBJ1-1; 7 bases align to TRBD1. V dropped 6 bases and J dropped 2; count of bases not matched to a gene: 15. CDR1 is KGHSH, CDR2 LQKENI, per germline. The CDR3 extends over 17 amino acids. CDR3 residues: CASSTNVGGQINTEAFF. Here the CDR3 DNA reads TGTGCCAGCTCGACTAACGTCGGGGGACAGATAAACACTGAAGCTTTCTTT.